This TCR beta chain originates from a study of control samples from healthy donors and cancer patients. This clone was seen once. Germline loops: CDR1 SGHAT, CDR2 FQNNGV. The V and J ends lost 7 bases and 4 bases respectively, with 19 bases between them. There are 16 residues in the CDR3. The repertoire was sequenced with immunoSEQ multiplex PCR; TCRdb's copy has only in-frame clones and lacks some. The table lists about 200,000 clones, roughly nine tenths of them singletons. This chain connects TRBV11-2 to TRBJ2-2; perhaps TRBD2 as D (6 bases). This receptor was taken from a man younger than 40 in good health. The sequenced sample was blood. CDR3 region: CASKTFRDSGTGELFF. The CDR3 DNA is TGTGCCAGCAAGACCTTCCGGGACTCGGGCACCGGGGAGCTGTTTTTT.